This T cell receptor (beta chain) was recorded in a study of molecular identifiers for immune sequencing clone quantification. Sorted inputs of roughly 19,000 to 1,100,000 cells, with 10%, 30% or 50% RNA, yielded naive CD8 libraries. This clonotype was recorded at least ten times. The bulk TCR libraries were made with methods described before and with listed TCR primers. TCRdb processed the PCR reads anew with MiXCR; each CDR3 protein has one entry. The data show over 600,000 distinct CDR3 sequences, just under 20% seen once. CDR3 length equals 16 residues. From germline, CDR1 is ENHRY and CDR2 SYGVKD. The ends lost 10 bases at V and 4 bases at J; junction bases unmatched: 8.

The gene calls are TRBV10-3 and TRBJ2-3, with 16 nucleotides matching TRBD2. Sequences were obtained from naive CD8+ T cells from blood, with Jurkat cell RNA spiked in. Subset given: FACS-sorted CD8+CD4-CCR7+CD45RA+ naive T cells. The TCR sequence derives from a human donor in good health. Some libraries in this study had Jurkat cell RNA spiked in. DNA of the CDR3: TGTGCCAACGCTCCGGGACTAGCGGGAGGGCCAGATACGCAGTATTTT. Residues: CANAPGLAGGPDTQYF.